These 15 T cell receptor beta chains were sequenced from one sample in a study of PD-1 blockade in classical Hodgkin lymphoma. The table came from immunoSEQ multiplex PCR; TCRdb's copy has only in-frame clones and leaves some out. The data contain roughly 3,800 clones, roughly 87% of them singletons. Every patient relapsed after autologous stem cell transplantation, and brentuximab vedotin exposure varied. From thawed PBMCs, CD4+ T cells were purified using magnetic negative selection. Sequenced material: CD4+ T cells from blood, taken at baseline. These receptors were collected from a human donor with classical Hodgkin lymphoma.

The genes are TRBV6-6 and TRBJ2-7; 10 bases fit TRBD2. CDR3 length equals 15 residues. V dropped 4 bases and J dropped 3; count of bases not matched to a gene: 6. Germline V gene sequence: CDR1 MNHNY, CDR2 SVGAGI (reference sequence). CDR3 DNA: TGTGCCAGCAGTTTACTAGCGGGACAATTCTACGAGCAGTACTTC. This sequence encodes CASSLLAGQFYEQYF.

The table lists this clone with a few counts. The chain couples TRBV7-9 to TRBJ1-6, with 9 bases that match TRBD1. In germline, CDR1 is SEHNR, CDR2 FQNEAQ (reference sequence). V gave up 5 bases and J gave up 9 bases; unmatched junction bases: 14. The CDR3 length is 17 residues. CDR3 region: CASSPLGQGSVTSPLHF. Here the CDR3 DNA reads TGTGCCAGCAGCCCCCTGGGACAGGGTTCTGTCACTTCACCCCTCCACTTT. The full variable domain, completed using reference TRBV7-9 and TRBJ1-6, is DTGVSQNPRHKITKRGQNVTFRCDPISEHNRLYWYRQTLGQGPEFLTYFQNEAQLEKSRLLSDRFSAERPKGSFSTLEIQRTEQGDSAMYLCASSPLGQGSVTSPLHFGNGTRLTVT.

This clone was observed a single time. The V gene is TRBV6-1, the J gene TRBJ1-4, with D unresolved. Trimming pared 1 base from V and 3 bases from J, leaving 6 bases between. The CDR3 runs 14 residues. Germline values: CDR1 MNHNS, CDR2 SASEGT. The CDR3 bases are TGTGCCAGCAGTGAAGGGGGTGCTAATGAAAAACTGTTTTTT. Translating gives CASSEGGANEKLFF.

The chain recombines TRBV7-9 with TRBJ2-5, with 9 bases that match TRBD1. The J call is doubtful: the DNA matches TRBJ2-7 better. CDR3 length: 14 residues. The germline V gene encodes CDR1 SEHNR and CDR2 FQNEAQ (reference sequence). Written as DNA, the CDR3 is TGTGCCAGCAGCTTCGGGACAGGGACCTACGAGCAGTACTTC. This sequence encodes CASSFGTGTYEQYF.

The chain has TRBV5-1 and TRBJ1-1; no reliable D call. Trimming took 6 bases from V and 2 from J, leaving 11 bases between them. The CDR3 length is 13 residues. The V gene's germline CDR1 is SGHRS and CDR2 YFSETQ. The CDR3 coding sequence is TGCGCCAGCACCAAACGGGGAAACACTGAAGCTTTCTTT. This translates into CASTKRGNTEAFF.

This sequence joins TRBV5-3 and TRBJ1-1; D remains unclear. TRBV5-3 is treated as an ORF (open reading frame) with a function not yet certain. The V end lost 3 bases, the J end lost 5 bases, and 23 bases lay between the germline ends. This CDR3 is 17 amino acids long. The CDR3 coding sequence is TGTGCCAGAAGCTACTCGACATCCAGCACTTATGAGACTGAAGCTTTCTTT. This encodes CARSYSTSSTYETEAFF.

The chain has TRBV6-6 and TRBJ2-7; D might be TRBD1 (6 bases). This CDR3 has 13 amino acids. Germline V gene sequence: CDR1 MNHNY, CDR2 SVGAGI (reference sequence). V lost 6 bases to trimming and J lost 2 bases, with 11 bases between them. The CDR3 reads CASRRTGPYEQYF. The CDR3 DNA reads as TGTGCCAGCAGGCGCACAGGGCCCTACGAGCAGTACTTC.

This clone was seen a handful of times. The CDR3 sequence: CASWPSSGPAFF. The CDR3 DNA sequence: TGTGCCAGCTGGCCCTCGAGTGGACCGGCTTTCTTT. The chain combines TRBV2 with TRBJ1-1, with D unresolved. V shed 8 bases and J shed 11 bases, with 18 bases lying between them. Germline V gene data show CDR1 as SNHLY and CDR2 as FYNNEI. This CDR3 is 12 amino acids long.

The rearrangement links TRBV19 to TRBJ2-3; 8 bases line up with TRBD1. Germline V CDR1 and CDR2: LNHDA, SQIVND (reference sequence). The V segment lost 7 bases and the J segment 5 bases; nucleotides outside the gene matches: 17. The CDR3 totals 17 residues. CDR3 nucleotide sequence: TGTGCCAGTACCATCGCAGGGGGCGGCGGGCGGGGAGATACGCAGTATTTT. It yields the protein CASTIAGGGGRGDTQYF.

The table lists this clone with a few counts. The chain links TRBV2 to TRBJ2-7; 7 bases align to TRBD1. The CDR3 loop spans 11 amino acids. V lost 6 bases to trimming and J lost 6 bases; unmatched junction nucleotides: 2. Germline V lookup: CDR1 SNHLY, CDR2 FYNNEI. The CDR3 sequence is CASSNRGEQYF. DNA for the CDR3: TGTGCCAGCAGCAACAGGGGCGAGCAGTACTTC.

This clone was seen a few times. V usage is TRBV30 and J usage is TRBJ1-1; D unresolved. Germline assignment: CDR1 GTSNPN and CDR2 SVGIG (reference sequence). The V gene lost 1 base and the J gene lost 6 bases, with 15 bases spanning the gap. The CDR3 sequence is 14 residues long. The CDR3 sequence: CAWSALPVIPEAFF. The CDR3 bases are TGTGCCTGGAGTGCACTACCAGTCATACCTGAAGCTTTCTTT.

This chain joins TRBV5-1 and TRBJ2-3; D perhaps matches TRBD1 (5 bases). This CDR3 contains 14 residues. Germline assignment: CDR1 SGHRS and CDR2 YFSETQ. V lost 0 bases and J 4 bases, leaving 9 bases between the germline ends. The CDR3 DNA is TGCGCCAGCAGCTTGGGGCCAGGGTCAGATACGCAGTATTTT. This sequence encodes CASSLGPGSDTQYF.

J is TRBJ2-1 and V is TRBV5-1; TRBD2 matches 12 bases. The CDR3 totals 16 residues. Trimming took 0 bases from V and 4 from J; bases not matched to a gene: 2. Germline CDR1 is SGHRS and CDR2 is YFSETQ. The CDR3 DNA follows: TGCGCCAGCAGCTTGGAACTAGCGGGGGGATACAATGAGCAGTTCTTC. This encodes CASSLELAGGYNEQFF.

This sequence joins TRBV5-1 and TRBJ2-2; 8 bases align to TRBD1. With 3 bases clipped from V and 4 bases from J, the junction kept 8 bases outside the gene matches. The CDR3 loop spans 16 amino acids. Looked up from germline, CDR1 is SGHRS and CDR2 is YFSETQ. The CDR3 nucleotides are TGCGCCAGCAGCTCCCCAGGGGGCGCGCGCACCGGGGAGCTGTTTTTT. It is translated as CASSSPGGARTGELFF.

This clone was counted a single time. This rearrangement joins TRBV11-2 to TRBJ2-5; perhaps TRBD2 as D (5 bases). The CDR3 is made up of 18 amino acids. With 5 bases removed from V and 0 bases from J, the gap between germline ends came to 22 bases. Germline V CDR1 and CDR2: SGHAT, FQNNGV. In DNA form, the CDR3 reads TGTGCCAGCAGCGGAGAGGTTAGGTCTAGCCGGTACCAAGAGACCCAGTACTTC. Translating gives CASSGEVRSSRYQETQYF.